The sequence of this TCR beta chain was determined in a study of blood T cell repertoires in COVID-19. The CDR3 sequence is 17 residues long. The germline V gene encodes CDR1 MNHEY and CDR2 SMNVEV (reference sequence). The junction had 10 bases not matched to a gene; V was cut back by 0 bases and J by 4 bases. Profiling relied on immunoSEQ multiplex PCR, and the TCRdb table lists in-frame clones only, not all of them. This table holds some 300,000 clones, more than 85% found once. The chain is built from TRBV27 and TRBJ1-1; the match to TRBD1 covers 8 bases. Sequenced input: PBMCs or T cells enriched from blood (not recorded which). The TCR was taken from a young woman who had been exposed to COVID-19. This chain's CDR3 is CASSLSMDRVTTTEAFF. CDR3 nucleotide sequence: TGTGCCAGCAGTTTATCGATGGACAGGGTAACGACCACTGAAGCTTTCTTT.